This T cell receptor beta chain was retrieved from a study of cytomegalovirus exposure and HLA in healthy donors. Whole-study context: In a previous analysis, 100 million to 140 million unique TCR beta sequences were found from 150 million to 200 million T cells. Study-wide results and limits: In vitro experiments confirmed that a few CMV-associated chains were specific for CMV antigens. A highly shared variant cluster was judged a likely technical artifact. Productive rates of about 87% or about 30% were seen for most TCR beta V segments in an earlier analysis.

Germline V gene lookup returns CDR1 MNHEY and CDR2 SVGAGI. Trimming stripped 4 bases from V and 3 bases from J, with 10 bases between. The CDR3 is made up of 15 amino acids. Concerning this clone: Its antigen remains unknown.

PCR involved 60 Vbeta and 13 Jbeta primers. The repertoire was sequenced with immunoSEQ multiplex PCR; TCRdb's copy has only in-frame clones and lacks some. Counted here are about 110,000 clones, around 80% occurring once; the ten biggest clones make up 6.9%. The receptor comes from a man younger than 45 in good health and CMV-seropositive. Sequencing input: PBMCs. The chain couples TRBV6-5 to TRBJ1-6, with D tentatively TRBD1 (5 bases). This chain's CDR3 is CASSSQGRYNSPLHF. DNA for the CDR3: TGTGCCAGCAGTTCTCAGGGTCGCTATAATTCACCCCTCCACTTT.